Included here is one T cell receptor (beta chain) sequence, with context. Its antigen remains unidentified. Base qualities were left out, and no much larger clone turns up one base away. This specimen belongs to a study of graft-versus-host responses after intestinal transplantation (dated by TCRdb to the early 2020s). For the study in its entirety: The transplants that recipients received were multivisceral, liver-intestinal, or isolated intestinal. Anti-thymocyte globulin induction was given to all recipients, followed by maintenance tacrolimus and steroids for approximately 3 years. To identify alloreactive clones, pre-transplant mixed lymphocyte reaction products were sequenced and compared with unstimulated pre-transplant donor and recipient T cells. A peak of at least 4% donor T cells among recipient peripheral blood mononuclear cells was the definition used for donor T cell macrochimerism. After intestinal transplantation, graft-versus-host and host-versus-graft alloreactive T cell clones were followed in the graft, circulation and bone marrow using bulk TCR-beta CDR3 sequencing. Rather than going through the commercial service, samples from a few later patients were sequenced in-house on an Illumina MiSeq and processed with MiXCR. The cohort enrolled about two dozen intestinal transplant recipients including one retransplant, and a few patients lacking pretransplant specimens were excluded.

Sequences MNHNS (CDR1) and SASEGT (CDR2) are obtained from the germline V gene. V drops 1 base and J drops 3 bases, leaving 6 bases in between. There are 13 amino acids in the CDR3, from cysteine to phenylalanine inclusive. The CDR3 DNA has 39 bases and is translated from base 1. The library was built by means of the immunoSEQ multiplex PCR assay. In most patients, genomic DNA was isolated using the Qiagen DNeasy Blood and Tissue Kit and sent frozen to Adaptive Biotechnologies for TCR sequencing. High-throughput TCR-beta CDR3 sequencing of genomic DNA from most patients was performed by Adaptive Biotechnologies. Per the authors' processing: Adaptive's ImmunoSEQ software supplied the TCR sequencing data for 15 to 20 patients, while MiXCR and VDJtools were used to process a few other patients. To correct CD4 versus CD8 sorting errors, sequences present in both subsets at a frequency ratio below 5:1 were removed. CDR3 nucleotide sequences shared by donor and recipient were removed because the origin of these sequences could not be assigned. Alloreactive clones required at least 2-fold expansion over unstimulated cells and minimum CFSE-low frequency of 0.002% (template counts) or 0.001% (read counts). Mappable clones were those detected in sequenced pre-transplant spleen, lymph node, or MLR CFSE-low populations of the donor or recipient. Cumulative frequency of alloreactive clones was calculated as a percentage of all sequences weighted by copy number. What TCRdb holds here is the immuneACCESS table cut down to in-frame rearrangements. Part of the clones is not present; checked against another copy, under half of the missing clones reflect an unresolved V gene, and the others are unexplained. V and J calls and clone size are copied from that table; D and trimming were computed from the DNA. The sample data list around 24,000 clones, and roughly 86% of these were observed just once. The ten biggest clones cover roughly 0.99% of the sample.

In light of the paper, this sample's time point label describes: cells obtained before transplantation from donor or recipient. CD3+CD4+ and CD3+CD8+ populations were FACS-sorted from unstimulated pre-transplant donor and recipient cells taken from spleen or lymph nodes. Broader findings and caveats from the paper: Patients with donor T cell macrochimerism had high GvH to HvG T cell clonal ratios in their allografts. GvH clones turned up in recipient bone marrow, with some appearing earlier in ileal mucosa or blood, a pattern consistent with an intestinal mucosal origin. Peak levels of circulating GvH clones were associated with declines in HvG clones early after transplant. The relatively low number and heterogeneity of intestinal transplant patients limited the conclusions.

The TCR sequence derives from a human donor who was the organ donor for an intestinal transplant. The chain uses TRBV6-1 and TRBJ1-1; TRBD1 is perhaps the D gene, given 5 matching bases. The sample consisted of unstimulated CD8+ T cells sorted from spleen or lymph node cells, taken before transplant. The CDR3 amino acid sequence is: CASSEGGHTEAFF. The DNA sequence is TGTGCCAGCAGTGAAGGGGGACACACTGAAGCTTTCTTT.